This TCR beta chain was found in a study of response to subunit inactivated influenza vaccine. Germline V gene sequence: CDR1 LGHNA, CDR2 YNFKEQ. The CDR3 consists of 13 residues. Trimming shortened V by 2 bases and J by 5 bases, and 10 bases separated the two germline ends. TCRdb passed the RT-PCR reads through MiXCR, listing each CDR3 protein once. The repertoire holds some 600,000 distinct CDR3 sequences, with roughly 15% as singletons. This clonotype was detected a few times. The antigen is undetermined. Whole-study results and caveats: That few new T cells are recruited by each seasonal influenza vaccination was the authors' suggestion.

The V call is TRBV4-2, the J call TRBJ2-7; TRBD2 is a possible D gene (6 bases). This sample comprised PBMCs from blood, obtained 14 days before vaccination. The receptor was isolated from a man in his fifties who received an inactivated influenza vaccine. CDR3 sequence: CASSQREWDEQYF. The CDR3 DNA is TGTGCCAGCAGCCAACGGGAGTGGGACGAGCAGTACTTC.